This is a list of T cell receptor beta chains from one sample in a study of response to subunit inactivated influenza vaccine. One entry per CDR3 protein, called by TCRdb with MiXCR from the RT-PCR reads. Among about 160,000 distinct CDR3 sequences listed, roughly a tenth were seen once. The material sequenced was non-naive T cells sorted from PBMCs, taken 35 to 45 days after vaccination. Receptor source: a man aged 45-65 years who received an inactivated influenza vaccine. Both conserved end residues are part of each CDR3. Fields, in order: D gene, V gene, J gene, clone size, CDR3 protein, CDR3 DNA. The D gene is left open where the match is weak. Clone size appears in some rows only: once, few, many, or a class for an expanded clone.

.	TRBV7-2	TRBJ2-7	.	CASSETETYEQYF	TGTGCCAGCTCAGAGACAGAAACCTACGAGCAGTACTTC
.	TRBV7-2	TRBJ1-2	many	CASSLVGGPNYGYTF	TGTGCCAGCAGCTTGGTCGGCGGGCCTAACTATGGCTACACCTTC
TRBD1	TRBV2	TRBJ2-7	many	CASSPGQGVITYEQYF	TGTGCCAGCAGCCCAGGGCAGGGGGTTATAACCTACGAGCAGTACTTC
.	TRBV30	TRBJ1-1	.	CAWSVVSEVPEAFF	TGTGCCTGGAGTGTGGTCTCAGAGGTCCCTGAAGCTTTCTTT
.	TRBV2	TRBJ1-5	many	CASRQQGAQPQHF	TGTGCCAGCAGACAACAGGGTGCTCAGCCCCAGCATTTT
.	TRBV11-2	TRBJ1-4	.	CASSLYLGAGVGNEKLFF	TGTGCCAGCAGCTTATATCTTGGTGCCGGGGTTGGAAATGAAAAACTGTTTTTT
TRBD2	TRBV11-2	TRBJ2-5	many	CASSLRDSGGMETQYF	TGTGCCAGCAGTTTAAGAGATAGCGGGGGCATGGAGACCCAGTACTTC
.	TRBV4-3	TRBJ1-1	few	CASSQERRPGVVATEAFF	TGCGCCAGCAGCCAAGAGAGAAGGCCAGGGGTAGTCGCCACTGAAGCTTTCTTT
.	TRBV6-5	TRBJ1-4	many	CASSSPATNEKLFF	TGTGCCAGCAGTTCGCCAGCAACTAATGAAAAACTGTTTTTT
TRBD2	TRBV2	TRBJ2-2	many	CASRASGGPNTGELFF	TGTGCCAGCAGGGCTAGCGGGGGGCCGAACACCGGGGAGCTGTTTTTT
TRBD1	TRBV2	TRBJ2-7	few	CASSRQGARSYEQYF	TGTGCCAGCAGTCGACAGGGGGCTCGTTCCTACGAGCAGTACTTC
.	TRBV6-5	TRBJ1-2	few	CASRLRGNGYTF	TGTGCCAGCAGGCTTAGGGGAAACGGCTACACCTTC
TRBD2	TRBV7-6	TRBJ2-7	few	CASAPSAGGGSSYEQYF	TGTGCCAGCGCTCCTTCCGCCGGGGGGGGAAGCTCCTACGAGCAGTACTTC
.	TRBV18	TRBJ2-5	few	CASSQPGRDTQETQYF	TGTGCCAGCTCACAGCCTGGGCGGGACACCCAAGAGACCCAGTACTTC
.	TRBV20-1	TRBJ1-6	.	CSAHTSGGNSPLHF	TGCAGTGCTCACACGTCCGGCGGTAATTCACCCCTCCACTTT
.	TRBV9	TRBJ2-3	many	CASSVEGLTQYF	TGTGCCAGCAGCGTAGAGGGACTTACGCAGTATTTT
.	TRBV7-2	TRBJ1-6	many	CASSSINSPGSPLHF	TGTGCCAGCAGCTCTATTAATAGTCCAGGTTCACCCCTCCACTTT
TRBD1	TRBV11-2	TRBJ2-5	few	CASTFRGGGETQYF	TGTGCCAGCACTTTCCGAGGGGGCGGAGAGACCCAGTACTTC
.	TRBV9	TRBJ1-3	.	CASSVQVSGNTIYF	TGTGCCAGCAGCGTACAGGTCTCTGGAAACACCATATATTTT
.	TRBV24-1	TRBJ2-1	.	CATSDLRDTFGLQFF	TGTGCCACCAGTGATTTGAGGGACACCTTTGGGTTGCAGTTCTTC
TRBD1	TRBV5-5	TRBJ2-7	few	CASSLEGTVPSYEQYF	TGTGCCAGCAGCTTAGAGGGGACAGTGCCCTCCTACGAGCAGTACTTC
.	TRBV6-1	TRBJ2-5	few	CASSRQFQETQYF	TGTGCCAGCAGCAGACAGTTCCAAGAGACCCAGTACTTC
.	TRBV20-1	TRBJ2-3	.	CSASTGPDTQYF	TGCAGTGCTAGTACAGGGCCAGATACGCAGTATTTT
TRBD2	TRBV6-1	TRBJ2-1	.	CASTLAGSYNEQFF	TGTGCCAGCACCCTAGCGGGTTCCTACAATGAGCAGTTCTTC
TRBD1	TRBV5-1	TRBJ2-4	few	CASRKGTGMRPENIQYF	TGCGCCAGCAGGAAGGGGACAGGGATGCGGCCTGAAAACATTCAGTACTTC
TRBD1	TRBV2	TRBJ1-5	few	CASSVGQPNQPQHF	TGTGCCAGCAGTGTGGGACAGCCCAATCAGCCCCAGCATTTT
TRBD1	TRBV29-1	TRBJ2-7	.	CSVLDPGQGFYEQYF	TGCAGCGTGCTCGACCCGGGACAGGGGTTCTACGAGCAGTACTTC
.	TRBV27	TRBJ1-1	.	CATSTRAAGSLAFF	TGTGCCACCTCTACCCGGGCGGCGGGTAGTTTAGCTTTCTTT
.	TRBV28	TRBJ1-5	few	CASNTGGTNQPQHF	TGTGCCAGCAATACGGGGGGGACAAACCAGCCCCAGCATTTT
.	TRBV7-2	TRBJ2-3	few	CSSSFSIDTQYF	TGTTCCAGCAGCTTCAGCATTGATACGCAGTATTTT
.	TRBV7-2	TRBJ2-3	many	CASSPGGWSDTQYF	TGTGCCAGCAGCCCGGGGGGCTGGTCAGATACGCAGTATTTT
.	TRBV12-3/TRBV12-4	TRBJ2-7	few	CASSFWLAPSYEQYF	TGTGCCAGCAGTTTCTGGCTAGCGCCTTCCTACGAGCAGTACTTC
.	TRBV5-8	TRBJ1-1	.	CASSLEVGGTEAFF	TGTGCCAGCAGCTTGGAAGTAGGGGGCACTGAAGCTTTCTTT
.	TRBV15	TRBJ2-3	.	CATTGTDRDRHTDTQYF	TGTGCCACCACCGGAACGGATAGAGATCGACACACAGATACGCAGTATTTT
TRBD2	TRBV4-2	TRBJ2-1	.	CASSQDPSSGGANEQFF	TGTGCCAGCAGCCAAGACCCTTCTAGCGGGGGGGCGAATGAGCAGTTCTTC
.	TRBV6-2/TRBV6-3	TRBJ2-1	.	CASSYNSGQFF	TGTGCCAGCAGTTACAACTCTGGGCAGTTCTTC
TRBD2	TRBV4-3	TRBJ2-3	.	CASSQEGTSRTQYF	TGCGCCAGCAGCCAAGAAGGGACTAGCCGTACGCAGTATTTT
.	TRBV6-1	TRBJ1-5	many	CASRLDGTNQPQHF	TGTGCCAGCAGGTTGGACGGTACCAATCAGCCCCAGCATTTT
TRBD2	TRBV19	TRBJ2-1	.	CASTSPRVAGGQGSYNEQFF	TGTGCCAGTACTTCCCCCCGGGTAGCGGGAGGCCAGGGGTCCTACAATGAGCAGTTCTTC
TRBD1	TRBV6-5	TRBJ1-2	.	CASSYARTGGGYGYTF	TGTGCCAGCAGTTACGCCCGGACAGGGGGCGGATATGGCTACACCTTC
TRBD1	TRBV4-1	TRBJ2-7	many	CASSRGQGGGALEQYF	TGCGCCAGCAGCCGGGGACAGGGAGGTGGTGCTCTCGAGCAGTACTTC
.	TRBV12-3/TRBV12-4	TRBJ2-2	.	CASGRRRWNTGELFF	TGTGCCAGCGGAAGACGGAGGTGGAACACCGGGGAGCTGTTTTTT
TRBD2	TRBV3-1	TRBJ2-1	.	CASSHFHSGVNNEQFF	TGTGCCAGCAGCCATTTCCATAGCGGGGTCAACAATGAGCAGTTCTTC
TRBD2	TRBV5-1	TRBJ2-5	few	CASSERLAGGFQETQYF	TGCGCCAGCAGCGAGAGACTAGCGGGGGGATTCCAAGAGACCCAGTACTTC
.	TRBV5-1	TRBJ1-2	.	CASSLEWSSKVYTF	TGCGCCAGCAGCTTAGAATGGAGTTCCAAGGTCTACACCTTC
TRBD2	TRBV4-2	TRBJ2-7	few	CASSQAALAGPYEQYF	TGTGCCAGCAGCCAAGCCGCTCTAGCGGGACCCTACGAGCAGTACTTC
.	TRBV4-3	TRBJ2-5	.	CASSQNPANQETQYF	TGCGCCAGCAGCCAGAACCCGGCAAACCAAGAGACCCAGTACTTC
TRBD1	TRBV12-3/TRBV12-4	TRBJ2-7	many	CASSLDGQGNNEQYF	TGTGCCAGCTCCCTAGATGGACAGGGGAACAACGAGCAGTACTTC
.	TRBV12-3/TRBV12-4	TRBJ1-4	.	CASSPQGYWEKLFF	TGTGCCAGCAGTCCACAGGGTTATTGGGAAAAACTGTTTTTT
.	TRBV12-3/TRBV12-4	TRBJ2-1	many	CASRSTSHEQFF	TGTGCCAGCAGGTCAACTAGCCACGAGCAGTTCTTC
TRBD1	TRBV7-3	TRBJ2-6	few	CASSLRQGAGANVLTF	TGTGCCAGCAGCTTACGACAGGGGGCTGGGGCCAACGTCCTGACTTTC